This T cell receptor (beta chain) originates from a study of T cells in women clearing cervical HPV infection. Profiled with immunoSEQ multiplex PCR; TCRdb holds only in-frame clones, not every one. The repertoire shows 25,000 to 35,000 clones; the top ten hold approximately 8.4%. As regards this clone: Its specificity is unknown. The CDR3 extends 3 residues past the end of the read, so its final part is completed from the germline J gene.

This CDR3 comprises 20 residues. V lost 1 base and J lost 0, with 24 bases in between. Per the germline V gene, CDR1 is DFQATT and CDR2 is SNEGSKA (reference sequence). Findings and caveats of the study: Timing of associations relative to infection is unclear; T-cell subsets were not isolated.

The rearrangement uses TRBV20-1 and TRBJ1-4; tentatively, D is TRBD1 (6 bases). This sequence originates from a woman aged 18-70 years with a cervical HPV16 infection that either progressed to CIN3+ or cleared (not recorded which). Sequencing was carried out using blood buffy coat. The sequenced part of the CDR3 DNA is TGCAGTGCTAGAGTAGCACCCTATTTCCGACAGGAGGCAACTAATGAAAAA. Translated: CSARVAPYFRQEATNEK. The CDR3, in full, reads CSARVAPYFRQEATNEKLFF.